This T cell receptor beta chain was obtained from a study of cytomegalovirus exposure and HLA in healthy donors. Study in general: Early released data had tens of millions of unique TCRs, all coming from HLA-typed donors.

V lost 4 bases and J lost 3, with 8 bases in between. The CDR3 length is 13 residues. CDR1 SGHDT and CDR2 YYEEEE come from the germline V gene. The PCR contained 60 Vbeta and 13 Jbeta primers. TCRdb keeps only in-frame clones here, not all; method: immunoSEQ multiplex PCR. The sample yields 200,000 to 250,000 clones, more than 60% seen once. As concerns this clone: The target antigen is unknown.

Study-wide results and caveats: A cluster of highly shared sequence variants was likely a sequencing artifact. Among TCR sequences, most were rare, though some public TCRs appeared in many donors. Researchers left out some V segments, among them TRBV6-2 and TRBV6-3, as indistinguishable.

Sequencing was done on a sample of PBMCs. This chain joins TRBV5-6 and TRBJ2-1, with a weak D call TRBD2 (5 bases). This receptor was taken from a woman in her thirties in good health and CMV-seronegative. The CDR3 sequence: CASSGSDYNEQFF. As DNA, the CDR3 is TGTGCCAGCAGCGGGAGCGACTACAATGAGCAGTTCTTC. Full variable domain (missing parts from reference TRBV5-6 and TRBJ2-1): DAGVTQSPTHLIKTRGQQVTLRCSPKSGHDTVSWYQQALGQGPQFIFQYYEEEERQRGNFPDRFSGHQFPNYSSELNVNALLLGDSALYLCASSGSDYNEQFFGPGTRLTVL.